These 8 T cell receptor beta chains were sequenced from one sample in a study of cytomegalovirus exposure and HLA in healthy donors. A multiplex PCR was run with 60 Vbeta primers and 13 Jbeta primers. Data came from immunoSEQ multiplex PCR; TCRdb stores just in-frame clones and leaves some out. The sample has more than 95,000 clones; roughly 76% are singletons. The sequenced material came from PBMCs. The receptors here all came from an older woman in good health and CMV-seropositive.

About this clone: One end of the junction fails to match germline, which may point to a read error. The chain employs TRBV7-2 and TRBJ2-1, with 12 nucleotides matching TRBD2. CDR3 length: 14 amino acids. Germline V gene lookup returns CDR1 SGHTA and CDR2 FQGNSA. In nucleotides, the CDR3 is TGTGCCAGCAGCCTAGCGGGGGGGGTAAATGAGCAGTTCTTC. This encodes CASSLAGGVNEQFF.

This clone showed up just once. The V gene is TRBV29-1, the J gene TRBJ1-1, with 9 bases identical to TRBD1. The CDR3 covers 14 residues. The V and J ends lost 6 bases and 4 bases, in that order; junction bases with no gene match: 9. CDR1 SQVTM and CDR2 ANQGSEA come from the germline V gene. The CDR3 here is CSVETGTGFTEAFF. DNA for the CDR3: TGCAGCGTCGAGACCGGGACAGGGTTCACTGAAGCTTTCTTT.

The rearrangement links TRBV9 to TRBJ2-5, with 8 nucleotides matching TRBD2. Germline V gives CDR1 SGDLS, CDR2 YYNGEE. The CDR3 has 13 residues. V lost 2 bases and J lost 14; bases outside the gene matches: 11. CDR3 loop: CASSVDYGGRPYF. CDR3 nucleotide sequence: TGTGCCAGCAGCGTTGACTACGGCGGGAGGCCTTACTTC.

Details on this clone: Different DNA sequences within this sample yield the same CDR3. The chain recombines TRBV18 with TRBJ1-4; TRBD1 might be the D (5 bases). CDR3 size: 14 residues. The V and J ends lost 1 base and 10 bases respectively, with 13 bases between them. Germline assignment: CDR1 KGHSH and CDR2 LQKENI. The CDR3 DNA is TGTGCCAGCTCACCACTTGCGGGGGAAGGAAAACTGTTTTTT. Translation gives CASSPLAGEGKLFF.

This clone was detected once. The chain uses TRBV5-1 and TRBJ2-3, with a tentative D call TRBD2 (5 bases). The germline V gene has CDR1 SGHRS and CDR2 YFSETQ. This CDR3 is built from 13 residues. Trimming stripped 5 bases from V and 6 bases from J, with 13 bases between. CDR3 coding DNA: TGCGCCAGCAGACTCACTAGTTATGATACGCAGTATTTT. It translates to CASRLTSYDTQYF.

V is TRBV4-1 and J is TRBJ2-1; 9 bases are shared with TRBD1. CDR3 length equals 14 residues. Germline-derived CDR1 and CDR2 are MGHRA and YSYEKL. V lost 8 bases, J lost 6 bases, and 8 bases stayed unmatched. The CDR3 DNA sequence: TGCGCCAGCGCACTAAGACAGGGGGGCAATGAGCAGTTCTTC. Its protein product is CASALRQGGNEQFF.

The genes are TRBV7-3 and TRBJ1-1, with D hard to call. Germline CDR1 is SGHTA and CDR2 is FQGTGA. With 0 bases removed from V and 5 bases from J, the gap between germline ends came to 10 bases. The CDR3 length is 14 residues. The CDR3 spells CASSLTFGNTEAFF. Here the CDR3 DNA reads TGTGCCAGCAGCTTAACGTTCGGGAATACTGAAGCTTTCTTT.

The CDR3, as DNA: TGTGCCATCAGTGAACGGGGGAGGGCCGGCACAGATACGCAGTATTTT. As protein: CAISERGRAGTDTQYF. The chain has TRBV10-3 and TRBJ2-3, with 7 bases aligning to TRBD2. From germline, CDR1 is ENHRY and CDR2 SYGVKD. This CDR3 region has 16 residues. Trimming cost V 3 bases and J 1 base; bases outside gene matches: 7.